This T cell receptor (beta chain) appears in the sequencing data of a study of human T cells and chemical hapten exposure. Noted time point: pre-sensitization, week 0. Treatment: therapeutic diphenylcyclopropenone sensitization with weekly scalp DPC. The V gene's germline CDR1 is LGHDT and CDR2 YNNKEL (reference sequence). The CDR3 extends over 17 amino acids. J gave up 0 bases and V 3 bases, and 5 bases lay outside the gene matches. This clonotype came up many times. TCRdb passed the RACE reads through MiXCR, listing each CDR3 protein once. This table holds 300,000 to 400,000 distinct CDR3 sequences, about 5.1% found once.

This clonotype originated in a woman aged 50 to 60 with alopecia areata. Some clones in this sample may be carry-over from other donors' samples. The chain carries TRBV3-1 and TRBJ2-5; 12 nucleotides line up with TRBD2. The input for sequencing was whole blood, taken in connection with sensitization to the hapten diphenylcyclopropenone (DPC). CDR3 residues: CASSHRLAGVNQETQYF. The CDR3 DNA sequence: TGTGCCAGCAGCCATCGACTAGCGGGAGTTAACCAAGAGACCCAGTACTTC.